This passage covers 10 T cell receptor beta chains from one sample sequenced in a study of vaccination and CD4 T cells after COVID-19. These receptors have no identified antigens. The Oncomine TCR Beta short-read assay generated sequence data from the DNA of cultured CD4+ T cells. TCRdb reanalysed the PCR reads using MiXCR and keeps one entry per CDR3 protein. This table holds some 9,600 distinct CDR3 sequences, about three fifths found once. Documented treatment: approximately nine-day PBMC culture with coronavirus spike peptide pools or control peptides (ViraFEST assay). The material sequenced was CD4+ T cells from blood, cultured in vitro. The receptors originated from a human donor who had recovered from COVID-19.

The V call is TRBV4-3, the J call TRBJ1-3; tentatively, D is TRBD1 (5 bases). V was shortened by 1 base and J by 0 bases, with 10 bases between the two germline ends. CDR1 and CDR2 from the germline V gene are LGHNA and YSLEER. The CDR3 has 16 amino acids. The DNA for the CDR3 is TGCGCCAGCAGCCAAGCCGGGGCCTTCTCTGGAAACACCATATATTTT. Amino acids: CASSQAGAFSGNTIYF.

This clonotype has just one count. CDR3 region: CAWSQILDSGANVLTF. The CDR3 bases are TGTGCCTGGAGCCAAATTCTGGACTCTGGGGCCAACGTCCTGACTTTC. The V and J genes are TRBV30 and TRBJ2-6; D remains unclear. The CDR3 contains 16 residues. Germline V gene lookup returns CDR1 GTSNPN and CDR2 SVGIG (reference sequence). Between the trimmed V and J ends, which lost 3 bases and 0 bases, there was a span of 12 bases.

The V call is TRBV2, the J call TRBJ1-6; D remains ambiguous. CDR1 and CDR2 from the germline V gene are SNHLY and FYNNEI. The germline V and J ends were trimmed by 1 base and 0 bases, with 7 bases remaining between them. This CDR3 is built from 16 residues. The CDR3 spells CASSEDGSSYNSPLHF. In DNA, the CDR3 is TGTGCCAGCAGTGAAGATGGGAGCTCCTATAATTCACCCCTCCACTTT. The complete variable domain, with remaining parts taken from reference TRBV2 and TRBJ1-6, reads EPEVTQTPSHQVTQMGQEVILRCVPISNHLYFYWYRQILGQKVEFLVSFYNNEISEKSEIFDDQFSVERPDGSNFTLKIRSTKLEDSAMYFCASSEDGSSYNSPLHFGNGTRLTVT.

This chain joins TRBV28 and TRBJ1-5, with a possible D match to TRBD1 (5 bases). The V gene lost 2 bases and the J gene lost 2 bases, with 10 bases spanning the gap. The length of the CDR3 is 15 residues. CDR1 and CDR2 (germline): MDHEN, SYDVKM. CDR3 DNA sequence: TGTGCCAGCAGTTTAGGGACTTTGGGCAATCAGCCCCAGCATTTT. The encoded protein is CASSLGTLGNQPQHF.

The rearrangement links TRBV6-1 to TRBJ2-7, with D maybe TRBD1 (6 bases). This CDR3 contains 15 residues. Trimming shortened V by 6 bases and J by 2 bases, and 17 bases separated the two germline ends. Germline V lookup: CDR1 MNHNS, CDR2 SASEGT. Here the CDR3 reads CASRDIGDKTYEQYF. The CDR3 region has the DNA TGTGCCAGCAGAGACATAGGGGACAAGACCTACGAGCAGTACTTC.

This chain links TRBV7-2 with TRBJ1-5, with D unclear. The CDR3 runs to 15 residues. CDR1 is SGHTA, CDR2 FQGNSA, per germline. Trimming took 5 bases from V and 2 from J, leaving 13 bases between them. The CDR3 loop reads CASSPILGGNQPQHF. CDR3 sequence (DNA): TGTGCCAGCAGCCCGATATTGGGTGGCAATCAGCCCCAGCATTTT.

The chain joins TRBV20-1 to TRBJ2-1, with 7 bases fitting TRBD1. V trimming: 5 bases; J trimming: 3 bases; junction bases outside the gene matches: 13. Germline CDR1 is DFQATT and CDR2 is SNEGSKA (reference sequence). The CDR3 spans 16 residues. The CDR3 loop is CSASPRTGEGYNEQFF. CDR3 coding DNA: TGCAGTGCTTCTCCTCGGACAGGAGAAGGCTACAATGAGCAGTTCTTC.

The gene calls are TRBV7-2 and TRBJ2-3; TRBD2 matches at 7 bases. This CDR3 spans 15 amino acids. The trim removed 3 bases at V and 4 bases at J, leaving 7 bases unmatched. Germline V gives CDR1 SGHTA, CDR2 FQGNSA. The CDR3 here is CASSFQISGSDTQYF. CDR3 nucleotides: TGTGCCAGCAGCTTCCAAATTAGCGGGTCAGATACGCAGTATTTT. Full variable domain (remainder filled in from reference TRBV7-2 and TRBJ2-3): GAGVSQSPSNKVTEKGKDVELRCDPISGHTALYWYRQSLGQGLEFLIYFQGNSAPDKSGLPSDRFSAERTGGSVSTLTIQRTQQEDSAVYLCASSFQISGSDTQYFGPGTRLTVL.

V is TRBV21-1 and J is TRBJ2-7; TRBD1 was called by the table and not checked on the DNA. TRBV21-1 is designated a pseudogene. The CDR3 extends over 15 amino acids. CDR3 protein: CATPPPGTGVREQYF. CDR3 coding DNA: TGTGCCACCCCACCGCCCGGGACAGGGGTGAGGGAGCAGTACTTC.

As concerns this clonotype: No conserved phenylalanine or tryptophan ends this CDR3, so it is likely a read error. This chain connects TRBV12-3 or TRBV12-4 to TRBJ1-2; D may be TRBD1 (5 bases). V was pared by 3 bases and J by 6 bases, with 11 bases between. The length of the CDR3 is 13 residues. CDR3 DNA: TGTGCCAGCAGTTTGGTACAGGCTAATGGCTACACCCTC. Protein product: CASSLVQANGYTL.